The 7 T cell receptor beta chains below were found in one sample sequenced in a study of T cells after yellow fever vaccination. TCRdb re-called the 5' RACE reads with MiXCR, one entry per CDR3 protein. The sample includes about 140,000 distinct CDR3 sequences, under 7% of them seen just once. Sequencing used CD4+ T cells sorted from PBMCs, obtained 10 days after the yellow fever booster vaccination. These receptors came from a man aged 25 to 40 who received the YFV17D yellow fever vaccine.

V is TRBV6-5 and J is TRBJ2-3, with D hard to call. The CDR3 has 15 residues. Germline CDR1 MNHEY, CDR2 SVGAGI. V dropped 2 bases and J dropped 0 bases, with 9 bases sitting between them. The CDR3, as DNA: TGTGCCAGCAGTTACGACCTTATGAGCACAGATACGCAGTATTTT. This codes for CASSYDLMSTDTQYF.

This clonotype was recorded many times. The chain carries TRBV7-2 and TRBJ2-5; the D gene is possibly TRBD2 (6 bases). Trimming left V 4 bases short and J 9 bases short, with 18 bases between. The CDR3 extends over 14 amino acids. Germline V lookup: CDR1 SGHTA, CDR2 FQGNSA. The CDR3 reads CASSSPGRSGAQYF. As DNA, the CDR3 is TGTGCCAGCAGCTCCCCTGGGAGGTCCGGGGCCCAGTACTTC.

This clonotype came up many times. CDR3 amino acids: CASSASLLTAKNIQYF. CDR3 sequence (DNA): TGCGCCAGCTCAGCTTCCCTTCTGACAGCCAAAAACATTCAGTACTTC. This chain links TRBV5-1 with TRBJ2-4; D ambiguous. CDR1 and CDR2 from the germline V gene are SGHRS and YFSETQ. This CDR3 has 16 amino acids. Between the trimmed V and J ends, which lost 7 bases and 0 bases, there was a span of 17 bases.

This clonotype was counted many times. The rearrangement links TRBV5-1 to TRBJ2-3, with a tentative D call TRBD2 (6 bases). The germline CDR1 and CDR2 sequences are SGHRS and YFSETQ. V lost 1 base and J lost 2, with 11 bases in between. This CDR3 contains 15 residues. The CDR3 here is CASSLWGDPTDTQYF. CDR3 DNA sequence: TGCGCCAGCAGCTTGTGGGGGGACCCCACAGATACGCAGTATTTT.

This clonotype was observed many times. This chain joins TRBV12-3 or TRBV12-4 and TRBJ2-1; D unclear. Trimming cost V 8 bases and J 6 bases, with 8 bases left between them. The length of the CDR3 is 11 residues. The CDR3 nucleotides are TGTGCCAGCCAAGCTATCAATGAGCAGTTCTTC. Its translation: CASQAINEQFF.

This clonotype was counted at least ten times. DNA for the CDR3: TGTGCCAGCAGTTTTGGGACTAGCGGGAGTTTGCGTACGCAGTATTTT. Protein product: CASSFGTSGSLRTQYF. The chain links TRBV6-2 or TRBV6-3 to TRBJ2-3; 14 nucleotides match TRBD2. This CDR3 region has 16 residues. The germline V gene encodes CDR1 MNHEY and CDR2 SVGEGT. J was trimmed by 8 bases and V by 4 bases; bases with no gene match: 8.

At least ten counts were recorded for this clonotype. V is TRBV5-1 and J is TRBJ1-5; 7 bases line up with TRBD1. The CDR3 spans 21 residues. Germline V lookup: CDR1 SGHRS, CDR2 YFSETQ. V lost 0 bases to trimming and J lost 0 bases; unmatched junction nucleotides: 18. CDR3 sequence (DNA): TGCGCCAGCAGCTTGGGGACGCCGGGGGCGAGACAGGGAGGTAGCAATCAGCCCCAGCATTTT. Encoded protein: CASSLGTPGARQGGSNQPQHF.